These 23 T cell receptor beta chains were all obtained from the same sample, sequenced in a study of Graves' ophthalmopathy and Graves' hyperthyroidism. RNA transcripts yielded amplified TCR beta CDR3 regions. The first-round RT-PCR employed HTBI primers together with the Qiagen OneStep RT-PCR kit. A multiplex PCR was then performed as the second round. MiXCR, applied by TCRdb to the multiplex PCR reads, yields one record per CDR3 protein. This sample has 1 million to 1.3 million distinct CDR3 sequences; about 35% occur once, and the top ten carry over 8.5%. Sequencing was done on a sample of peripheral blood or thyroid tissue (not recorded which). These receptors all come from an adult man with Graves' hyperthyroidism.

This chain connects TRBV5-1 to TRBJ1-1, with D unclear. The V end lost 0 bases, the J end lost 4 bases, and 13 bases lay between the germline ends. The CDR3 has 15 residues. Germline V lookup: CDR1 SGHRS, CDR2 YFSETQ. CDR3 nucleotide sequence: TGCGCCAGCAGCTTGGGTGTCCCTACGGTCACTGAAGCTTTCTTT. Its translation is CASSLGVPTVTEAFF.

In this sample, this clonotype turned up many times. V is TRBV7-2 and J is TRBJ1-6; no clear D gene. The CDR3 is 14 residues long. Per germline, CDR1 SGHTA and CDR2 FQGNSA. Trimming removed 5 bases from V and 5 bases from J, with 10 bases in between. The CDR3 DNA reads TGTGCCAGCAGCCTAGTAATGAATAATTCACCCCTCCACTTT. Amino acid sequence: CASSLVMNNSPLHF.

This clonotype was counted many times. The V gene is TRBV10-3, the J gene TRBJ2-7, with unresolved D. The germline CDR1 and CDR2 sequences are ENHRY and SYGVKD. The CDR3 consists of 12 residues. The V gene lost 2 bases and the J gene lost 6 bases, with 8 bases spanning the gap. The CDR3 sequence is CAISEGVREQYF. The CDR3 DNA sequence: TGTGCCATCAGTGAGGGGGTCCGCGAGCAGTACTTC.

This clonotype was detected many times. The rearrangement joins TRBV7-9 to TRBJ1-1; D might be TRBD1 (5 bases). Germline CDR1 is SEHNR and CDR2 is FQNEAQ (reference sequence). The germline V and J ends were trimmed by 4 bases and 13 bases, with 22 bases remaining between them. The CDR3 runs 14 residues. The CDR3 reads CASSSGAMGGVVFF. In DNA form, the CDR3 reads TGTGCCAGCAGCTCCGGGGCAATGGGGGGTGTGGTTTTCTTT.

The chain combines TRBV9 with TRBJ2-5, with D maybe TRBD1 (5 bases). Trimming shortened V by 3 bases and J by 2 bases, and 8 bases separated the two germline ends. The CDR3 spans 13 residues. CDR1 and CDR2 (germline): SGDLS, YYNGEE. In nucleotides, the CDR3 is TGTGCCAGCAGCGCCAGGGATCAAGAGACCCAGTACTTC. This encodes CASSARDQETQYF.

This clonotype was seen ten or more times. The chain recombines TRBV29-1 with TRBJ1-1, with 11 bases identical to TRBD1. Trimming cost V 7 bases and J 7 bases; bases outside gene matches: 8. Looked up from germline, CDR1 is SQVTM and CDR2 is ANQGSEA. This CDR3 has 13 amino acids. The CDR3 DNA reads TGCAGCGCGGGTGGACAGGGGGCCGGTGAAGCTTTCTTT. Its translation is CSAGGQGAGEAFF.

Concerning this clonotype itself: The junction departs from germline at one end; a sequencing error may be responsible. The chain joins TRBV7-9 to TRBJ2-5, with TRBD1 matching 10 bases. The CDR3 has 15 residues. Per the germline V gene, CDR1 is SEHNR and CDR2 is FQNEAQ (reference sequence). This CDR3 reads CATSSPGTGVETQYF. In DNA form, the CDR3 reads TGTGCCACCAGCAGTCCCGGGACAGGGGTTGAAACCCAGTACTTC.

V gene TRBV7-8 combines with J gene TRBJ1-2; 8 bases map to TRBD1. Per the germline V gene, CDR1 is SGHVS and CDR2 is FQNEAQ. This CDR3 region has 15 residues. V shed 4 bases, J shed 4 bases, and the junction held 8 bases outside the gene matches. The CDR3 bases are TGTGCCAGCAGCTCAAGGACAGGGACCTCCTATGGCTACACCTTC. This codes for CASSSRTGTSYGYTF. Together with reference TRBV7-8 and TRBJ1-2, the CDR3 gives the full variable domain: GAGVSQSPRYKVAKRGQDVALRCDPISGHVSLFWYQQALGQGPEFLTYFQNEAQLDKSGLPSDRFFAERPEGSVSTLKIQRTQQEDSAVYLCASSSRTGTSYGYTFGSGTRLTVV.

This chain joins TRBV29-1 and TRBJ2-5, with 8 nucleotides matching TRBD2. The V and J ends lost 4 bases and 5 bases, in that order; junction bases with no gene match: 6. The CDR3 is 13 residues long. Germline CDR1 is SQVTM and CDR2 is ANQGSEA. CDR3 sequence reads: CSVGQTSVETQYF. The CDR3 DNA reads TGCAGCGTTGGCCAGACTAGCGTGGAGACCCAGTACTTC.

This clonotype was observed a few times. CDR3 residues: CASNHYNQPQHF. CDR3 coding DNA: TGTGCCAGTAACCATTACAATCAGCCCCAGCATTTT. The chain carries TRBV19 and TRBJ1-5; D is uncertain. This CDR3 is built from 12 residues. The germline CDR1 and CDR2 sequences are LNHDA and SQIVND (reference sequence). V gave up 7 bases and J gave up 3 bases, with 7 bases separating them.

The CDR3 DNA is TGTGCCAGCAGCTTCCCCGGGACACCCAACTATGGCTACACCTTC. This encodes CASSFPGTPNYGYTF. This chain connects TRBV11-2 to TRBJ1-2, with D perhaps matching TRBD1 (6 bases). The CDR3 covers 15 residues. The V gene lost 3 bases and the J gene lost 2 bases, with 13 bases spanning the gap. The germline V gene has CDR1 SGHAT and CDR2 FQNNGV.

CDR3 DNA: TGTGCCAGCAGTTCCCACATATCTGAGCGGGTGCTCCCCTACGAGCAGTACTTC. The encoded protein is CASSSHISERVLPYEQYF. The V gene is TRBV7-4, the J gene TRBJ2-7; a possible D gene is TRBD2 (6 bases). CDR3 size: 18 residues. Germline V gene data show CDR1 as SGHVT and CDR2 as SQSDAQ. The V gene lost 6 bases and the J gene lost 2 bases, with 26 bases spanning the gap.

This clonotype was counted many times. The chain has TRBV7-6 and TRBJ2-5, with D possibly TRBD1 on 6 matching bases. V lost 3 bases, J lost 4 bases, and 9 bases lay in between. The germline V gene encodes CDR1 SGHVS and CDR2 FNYEAQ. This CDR3 is 13 amino acids long. This CDR3 reads CASSFRGGETQYF. The CDR3 DNA reads TGTGCCAGCAGCTTTAGAGGGGGAGAGACCCAGTACTTC.

V usage is TRBV28 and J usage is TRBJ2-7; 7 nucleotides align to TRBD1. CDR1 is MDHEN and CDR2 is SYDVKM in the germline V gene. V lost 5 bases to trimming and J lost 7 bases; unmatched junction nucleotides: 11. There are 14 residues in the CDR3. The chain's CDR3 is CASSRGGQPKEQYF. In DNA, the CDR3 is TGTGCCAGCAGTCGAGGGGGACAGCCTAAAGAGCAGTACTTC.

V and J are TRBV7-3 and TRBJ2-3; TRBD1 or TRBD2 may be the D gene (5 bases each). The V end was cut by 5 bases, the J end by 5 bases, with 17 bases between. Germline V CDR1 and CDR2: SGHTA, FQGTGA. The CDR3 is made up of 15 amino acids. CDR3 nucleotide sequence: TGTGCCAGCAGCCGGGACCCAACGGCAGGAGATACGCAGTATTTT. Its protein is CASSRDPTAGDTQYF.

This clonotype was recorded many times. The rearrangement joins TRBV20-1 to TRBJ1-5, with TRBD1 matching over 7 bases. With 3 bases clipped from V and 5 bases from J, the junction kept 10 bases outside the gene matches. The length of the CDR3 is 15 residues. CDR1 is DFQATT and CDR2 is SNEGSKA in the germline V gene (reference sequence). The CDR3 DNA sequence: TGCAGTGCTAGCAAGGGGGCCGAGGGACATCAGCCCCAGCATTTT. Amino acid sequence: CSASKGAEGHQPQHF.

The CDR3 loop is CASSQGGLRYQETQYF. CDR3 DNA sequence: TGTGCCAGCAGCCAAGGGGGACTTAGGTACCAAGAGACCCAGTACTTC. This chain uses TRBV14 with TRBJ2-5; D is perhaps TRBD2 (6 bases). Germline values: CDR1 SGHDN, CDR2 FVKESK. Trimming cost V 1 base and J 0 bases, with 12 bases left between them. CDR3 length: 16 amino acids.

The chain employs TRBV6-1 and TRBJ1-5, with D possibly being TRBD1 (6 bases). Germline V lookup: CDR1 MNHNS, CDR2 SASEGT. CDR3 size: 15 residues. The germline V and J ends were trimmed by 6 bases and 9 bases, with 21 bases remaining between them. DNA for the CDR3: TGTGCCAGCAGATCCGGGACATATACCAGGACGCCCCAGCATTTT. Translated: CASRSGTYTRTPQHF.

This clonotype was observed many times. The V and J genes are TRBV20-1 and TRBJ2-7; weak D call: TRBD1 (6 bases). V lost 4 bases and J 2 bases, leaving 12 bases between the germline ends. Germline lookup yields CDR1 DFQATT and CDR2 SNEGSKA (reference sequence). The length of the CDR3 is 13 residues. The CDR3 region is CSANIRGTYEQYF. CDR3 coding DNA: TGCAGTGCTAACATCAGGGGTACCTACGAGCAGTACTTC.

The table lists this clonotype with a count of one. Its ends do not fully match the called genes, so a read error is possible. CDR3 sequence: CARPERQGQYGQYF. The CDR3 DNA reads TGTGCTAGGCCCGAGAGACAGGGTCAATACGGGCAGTACTTC. The chain combines TRBV12-3 or TRBV12-4 with TRBJ2-7, with 7 positions matching TRBD1. CDR3 length: 14 amino acids.

There are many counts of this clonotype. This chain joins TRBV19 and TRBJ2-6; no definite D call. Trimming took off 2 bases at V and 1 base at J, with 6 bases between the two ends. CDR1 is LNHDA and CDR2 is SQIVND in the germline V gene (reference sequence). CDR3 size: 15 residues. CDR3 sequence reads: CASSILGSGANVLTF. The CDR3 bases are TGTGCCAGTAGTATACTGGGGTCTGGGGCCAACGTCCTGACTTTC.

Comments on this clonotype: Relative to the germline gene, one junction end is altered; a read error may explain this. This chain uses TRBV10-3 with TRBJ2-6; the D gene is possibly TRBD1 (5 bases). Germline CDR1 reads ENHRY; CDR2 reads SYGVKD. The CDR3 loop spans 13 amino acids. The CDR3 bases are TGTGCCATGGGGAATTCTGGGGCCAAAGTCCTGACTTTC. Translated: CAMGNSGAKVLTF.

In its sample, this clonotype was seen many times. CDR3 nucleotide sequence: TGTGCCAGCAGTGATGAGGCGACTAGCGGGAGCTACGAGCAGTACTTC. It yields the protein CASSDEATSGSYEQYF. The chain uses TRBV2 and TRBJ2-7; 12 bases map to TRBD2. Germline V lookup: CDR1 SNHLY, CDR2 FYNNEI. The CDR3 is made up of 16 amino acids. V was clipped by 3 bases and J by 3 bases; unmatched bases: 6.